This T cell receptor beta chain was sequenced during a study of blood T cell repertoires in COVID-19. Study context: From the United States, Italy and Spain came samples of acute and convalescent COVID-19.

Germline-derived CDR1 and CDR2 are LGHNA and YSLEER. The CDR3 consists of 14 residues. V was shortened by 1 base and J by 1 base, with 7 bases between the two germline ends. Original handling: Reference gene primers were amplified, and this amplification served to estimate nucleated cell counts. The assay was immunoSEQ multiplex PCR, and TCRdb's table has in-frame clones only and misses some. V and J calls and clone size are copied from that table; D and trimming were computed from the DNA. The profile shows 45,000 to 60,000 clones, 80% to 90% of them singletons. This receptor was taken from a human donor in a cohort sampled during active COVID-19. The sample comprised peripheral blood. The V gene is TRBV4-3, the J gene TRBJ1-1, with D perhaps matching TRBD1 (6 bases). The CDR3 nucleotides read TGCGCCAGCAGCCAAGGGACAGCGAACACTGAAGCTTTCTTT. As protein: CASSQGTANTEAFF.